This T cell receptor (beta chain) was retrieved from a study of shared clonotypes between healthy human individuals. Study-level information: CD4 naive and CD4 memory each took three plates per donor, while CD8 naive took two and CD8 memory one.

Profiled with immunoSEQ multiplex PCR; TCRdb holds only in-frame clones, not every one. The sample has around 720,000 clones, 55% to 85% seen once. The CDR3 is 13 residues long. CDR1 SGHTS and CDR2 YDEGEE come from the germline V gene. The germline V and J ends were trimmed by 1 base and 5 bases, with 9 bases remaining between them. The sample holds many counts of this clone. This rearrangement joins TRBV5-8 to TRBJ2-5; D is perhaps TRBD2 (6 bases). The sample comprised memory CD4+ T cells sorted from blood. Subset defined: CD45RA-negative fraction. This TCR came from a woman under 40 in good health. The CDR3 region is CASSLLGRETQYF. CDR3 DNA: TGTGCCAGCAGCTTGTTAGGGAGGGAGACCCAGTACTTC.